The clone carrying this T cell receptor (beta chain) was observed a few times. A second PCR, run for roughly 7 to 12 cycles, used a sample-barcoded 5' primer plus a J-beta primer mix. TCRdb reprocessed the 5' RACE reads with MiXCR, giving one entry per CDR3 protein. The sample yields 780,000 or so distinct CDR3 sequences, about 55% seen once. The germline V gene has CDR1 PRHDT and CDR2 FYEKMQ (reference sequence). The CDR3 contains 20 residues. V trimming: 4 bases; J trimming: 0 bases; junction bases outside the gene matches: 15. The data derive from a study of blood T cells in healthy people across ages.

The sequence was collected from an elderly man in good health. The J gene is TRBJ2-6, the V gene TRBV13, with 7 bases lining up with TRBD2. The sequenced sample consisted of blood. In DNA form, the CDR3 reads TGTGCCAGCAGCTCCCTGAGGCTAGCGGTTCTTACCTCTGGGGCCAACGTCCTGACTTTC. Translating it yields CASSSLRLAVLTSGANVLTF.